This passage covers 31 T cell receptor beta chains from one sample sequenced in a study of PD-L1 blockade in urothelial cancer. The repertoire was sequenced with immunoSEQ multiplex PCR; TCRdb's copy has only in-frame clones and lacks some. The table lists roughly 84,000 clones, roughly 82% of them singletons. The sequences come from PBMCs, collected around atezolizumab (anti-PD-L1) treatment. These receptors were obtained from a man in his 70s with urothelial cancer.

This clone came up a few times. The chain recombines TRBV11-3 with TRBJ2-7; 8 bases are a match to TRBD1. There are 13 residues in the CDR3. Germline V gene data show CDR1 as SGHNT and CDR2 as YENEEA. J lost 7 bases, V lost 5 bases, and 7 bases had no gene match. CDR3 residues: CASSRQDREEQYF. CDR3 coding DNA: TGTGCCAGCAGCCGCCAGGACAGGGAAGAGCAGTACTTC.

The chain joins TRBV5-1 to TRBJ2-5, with 11 positions matching TRBD2. V was clipped by 4 bases and J by 2 bases; unmatched bases: 4. Germline CDR1 and CDR2: SGHRS and YFSETQ. CDR3 size: 15 residues. CDR3 in amino acids: CASSLGTSGQETQYF. The CDR3 DNA is TGCGCCAGCAGCCTCGGGACTAGCGGACAAGAGACCCAGTACTTC.

The V and J genes are TRBV7-2 and TRBJ2-5; 13 bases match TRBD2. The germline gives CDR1 SGHTA, CDR2 FQGNSA. After removal of 3 bases from V and 5 bases from J, the junction contained 6 bases not matched to a gene. The CDR3 is 16 amino acids. The CDR3 DNA reads TGTGCCAGCAGCTTCGGACTAGCGGGGGAAGGGGAGACCCAGTACTTC. It specifies CASSFGLAGEGETQYF.

The chain couples TRBV18 to TRBJ1-5; D remains unclear. Germline V CDR1 and CDR2: KGHSH, LQKENI. The V end lost 3 bases, the J end lost 0 bases, and 12 bases lay between the germline ends. The CDR3 runs 16 residues. The CDR3 protein is CASSPQSGYSNQPQHF. The CDR3 DNA sequence: TGTGCCAGCTCACCCCAGAGCGGGTATAGCAATCAGCCCCAGCATTTT.

The rearrangement links TRBV14 to TRBJ2-7; D may be TRBD1 (6 bases). CDR1 and CDR2 from the germline V gene are SGHDN and FVKESK. The CDR3 has 14 residues. The V end was cut by 6 bases, the J end by 4 bases, with 16 bases between. The CDR3 is CASSQTGIRYEQYF. CDR3 DNA sequence: TGTGCCAGCAGTCAAACAGGGATAAGATACGAGCAGTACTTC.

On this clone: At one of its ends the junction is not consistent with the germline gene, which may arise from a read error. The chain uses TRBV7-7 and TRBJ2-3; TRBD2 aligns across 7 bases. Germline CDR1 and CDR2: SSHAT and FNYEAQ (reference sequence). The CDR3 is made up of 14 amino acids. CDR3 residues: CASSRGTTGDTQYF. The CDR3 DNA follows: TGTGCTAGCAGCCGCGGGACTACGGGAGATACGCAGTATTTT.

The V and J genes are TRBV6-5 and TRBJ2-7, with a weak D call TRBD2 (5 bases). The CDR3 runs to 14 residues. V dropped 6 bases and J dropped 2 bases, with 14 bases sitting between them. Per the germline V gene, CDR1 is MNHEY and CDR2 is SVGAGI. CDR3 loop: CASSHGDPPYEQYF. DNA for the CDR3: TGTGCCAGCAGCCACGGGGATCCTCCCTACGAGCAGTACTTC.

The rearrangement uses TRBV5-4 and TRBJ1-2; D is unclear. The ends were cut back, 0 bases at V and 8 bases at J, with 11 bases in the middle. CDR3 length: 13 residues. CDR1 and CDR2 (germline): SGHNT, YYREEE (reference sequence). The CDR3 loop is CASSLGRPGGYTF. The DNA of the CDR3 is TGTGCCAGCAGCTTGGGCCGCCCGGGGGGCTACACCTTC.

The chain couples TRBV19 to TRBJ2-2; D unresolved. The germline V gene has CDR1 LNHDA and CDR2 SQIVND (reference sequence). Trimming removed 7 bases at V and 1 base at J, with 7 bases between. There are 13 residues in the CDR3. CDR3 coding DNA: TGTGCCAGTAATCCAGGGAACACCGGGGAGCTGTTTTTT. It specifies CASNPGNTGELFF.

This rearrangement joins TRBV15 to TRBJ2-3; D not certain. Germline V gene data show CDR1 as LNHNV and CDR2 as YYDKDF (reference sequence). The germline V and J ends were trimmed by 1 base and 5 bases, with 4 bases remaining between them. This CDR3 is 12 amino acids long. The CDR3 here is CATSRGRDTQYF. CDR3 nucleotide sequence: TGTGCCACCAGCAGAGGGAGAGATACGCAGTATTTT. Drawing the rest from reference TRBV15 and TRBJ2-3, the complete variable domain is DAMVIQNPRYQVTQFGKPVTLSCSQTLNHNVMYWYQQKSSQAPKLLFHYYDKDFNNEADTPDNFQSRRPNTSFCFLDIRSPGLGDTAMYLCATSRGRDTQYFGPGTRLTVL.

This clone appeared a few times. CDR3 DNA: TGTGCCAGTAGGAGACTAGCGGGAGGGCCCGGCACCGGGGAGCTGTTTTTT. This sequence encodes CASRRLAGGPGTGELFF. V is TRBV19 and J is TRBJ2-2; 14 bases match TRBD2. Germline loops: CDR1 LNHDA, CDR2 SQIVND (reference sequence). CDR3 size: 17 residues. V trimming: 6 bases; J trimming: 4 bases; junction bases outside the gene matches: 7.

In this sample, this clone turned up a few times. The V call is TRBV4-1, the J call TRBJ1-3; the D is unclear. The CDR3 contains 16 residues. V lost 5 bases, J lost 2 bases, and 16 bases lay in between. Germline V gene lookup returns CDR1 MGHRA and CDR2 YSYEKL. In nucleotides, the CDR3 is TGCGCCAGCAGCTTATCTGACCTGGAGGCTGGAAACACCATATATTTT. Translating it yields CASSLSDLEAGNTIYF.

This clone was detected once. The chain uses TRBV5-1 and TRBJ2-2; TRBD1 agrees at 9 bases. CDR1 and CDR2 from the germline V gene are SGHRS and YFSETQ. This CDR3 has 15 amino acids. Trimming at V came to 5 bases and at J to 3 bases, leaving 5 bases not matched to a gene. Here the CDR3 reads CASSTQGADTGELFF. The CDR3 bases are TGCGCCAGCAGTACACAGGGGGCGGACACCGGGGAGCTGTTTTTT.

The V call is TRBV9, the J call TRBJ2-3, with D maybe TRBD2 (6 bases). This CDR3 contains 14 residues. Between the trimmed V and J ends, which lost 4 bases and 6 bases, there was a span of 15 bases. Germline-derived CDR1 and CDR2 are SGDLS and YYNGEE. In DNA form, the CDR3 reads TGTGCCAGCAGCCCCCTCCCGGGGAGGGATACGCAGTATTTT. This translates into CASSPLPGRDTQYF.

The rearrangement links TRBV2 to TRBJ1-1; the D is unclear. CDR3 size: 14 residues. V lost 2 bases and J 0 bases, leaving 7 bases between the germline ends. Germline lookup yields CDR1 SNHLY and CDR2 FYNNEI. CDR3 region: CASSERRMNTEAFF. In DNA form, the CDR3 reads TGTGCCAGCAGTGAAAGGCGGATGAACACTGAAGCTTTCTTT.

CDR3: CASSLTKLTNEKLFF. CDR3 nucleotide sequence: TGTGCCAGCTCACTTACAAAATTAACTAATGAAAAACTGTTTTTT. The chain combines TRBV18 with TRBJ1-4; no firm D call. V lost 4 bases and J 1 base, leaving 10 bases between the germline ends. Germline CDR1 KGHSH, CDR2 LQKENI. This CDR3 comprises 15 residues.

The rearrangement joins TRBV9 to TRBJ2-1, with a weak D call TRBD2 (5 bases). The CDR3 runs to 16 residues. CDR1 is SGDLS and CDR2 is YYNGEE in the germline V gene. V shed 3 bases and J shed 0 bases, with 13 bases lying between them. CDR3 DNA sequence: TGTGCCAGCAGCGCCAAAGCGGTCGGCTCCTACAATGAGCAGTTCTTC. As protein: CASSAKAVGSYNEQFF.

This chain joins TRBV19 and TRBJ2-1; perhaps TRBD2 as D (5 bases). CDR1 LNHDA and CDR2 SQIVND come from the germline V gene (reference sequence). The CDR3 consists of 15 residues. V was clipped by 3 bases and J by 7 bases, with 16 bases between them. CDR3 protein: CASSIWGLWENEQFF. The CDR3 region has the DNA TGTGCCAGTAGTATTTGGGGATTATGGGAGAATGAGCAGTTCTTC.

The rearrangement uses TRBV11-2 and TRBJ2-1, with 8 positions matching TRBD1. This CDR3 is 15 amino acids long. Germline V gives CDR1 SGHAT, CDR2 FQNNGV. J was trimmed by 4 bases and V by 4 bases; bases with no gene match: 6. This chain's CDR3 is CASSSQTGAYNEQFF. For the CDR3, the DNA is TGTGCCAGCAGCTCCCAGACAGGGGCGTACAATGAGCAGTTCTTC.

The chain has TRBV7-2 and TRBJ2-2; the match to TRBD1 covers 8 bases. V shed 4 bases and J 4 bases; nucleotides not matched to a gene: 8. Germline V gene sequence: CDR1 SGHTA, CDR2 FQGNSA. The CDR3 is 16 residues long. CDR3 sequence reads: CASSSAQGAVTGELFF. As DNA, the CDR3 is TGTGCCAGCAGCTCCGCCCAGGGGGCGGTCACCGGGGAGCTGTTTTTT.

The CDR3 bases are TGTGCCAGCAGCTCGACAGGGGGAAGGCAGCCCCAGCATTTT. Protein sequence: CASSSTGGRQPQHF. The rearrangement uses TRBV7-8 and TRBJ1-5; 9 nucleotides align to TRBD1. CDR3 length: 14 residues. V trimming: 4 bases; J trimming: 7 bases; junction bases outside the gene matches: 5. The germline gives CDR1 SGHVS, CDR2 FQNEAQ.

V is TRBV21-1 and J is TRBJ2-1; TRBD2, the table's D call, lacks a check against the DNA. TRBV21-1 is a documented pseudogene. The CDR3 has 17 residues. DNA of the CDR3: TGTGCCAGCAGCAAAATACTAGCGGGGCCTATCGTGGATGAGCAGTTCTTC. Amino acids: CASSKILAGPIVDEQFF.

This clone appeared once. V is TRBV7-3 and J is TRBJ2-3; tentative D call: TRBD2 (7 bases). The V gene lost 1 base and the J gene lost 0 bases, with 14 bases spanning the gap. Germline values: CDR1 SGHTA, CDR2 FQGTGA. This CDR3 has 17 amino acids. CDR3 sequence reads: CASSLMGGQTSTDTQYF. The DNA of the CDR3 is TGTGCCAGCAGCTTAATGGGGGGGCAAACTAGCACAGATACGCAGTATTTT.

V usage is TRBV5-4 and J usage is TRBJ2-3, with 7 positions matching TRBD1. This CDR3 region has 16 residues. Per the germline V gene, CDR1 is SGHNT and CDR2 is YYREEE (reference sequence). Losses at the gene ends were 4 bases for V and 1 base for J; bases not matched to a gene: 9. CDR3 amino acids: CASSPSEGAGTDTQYF. CDR3 coding DNA: TGTGCCAGCAGCCCAAGTGAGGGGGCAGGCACAGATACGCAGTATTTT.

The chain recombines TRBV6-1 with TRBJ2-6; 7 bases match TRBD1. Looked up from germline, CDR1 is MNHNS and CDR2 is SASEGT. J lost 0 bases, V lost 4 bases, and 9 bases had no gene match. The CDR3 is 18 amino acids. The CDR3 DNA sequence: TGTGCCAGCAGTGTCCGACAGGGCCAACCCTCTGGGGCCAACGTCCTGACTTTC. This sequence encodes CASSVRQGQPSGANVLTF.

This clone was counted only a few times. The V call is TRBV5-4, the J call TRBJ2-1; 8 bases are shared with TRBD2. V shed 3 bases and J 9 bases; nucleotides not matched to a gene: 11. There are 15 residues in the CDR3. Germline V gene sequence: CDR1 SGHNT, CDR2 YYREEE (reference sequence). The CDR3 DNA sequence: TGTGCCAGCAGCTCAACGGGGGGGCCTGCGGGTGAGCAGTTCTTC. Translating it yields CASSSTGGPAGEQFF.

The gene calls are TRBV7-3 and TRBJ2-5; D unclear. Trimming shortened V by 2 bases and J by 4 bases, and 8 bases separated the two germline ends. Germline loops: CDR1 SGHTA, CDR2 FQGTGA. This CDR3 has 13 residues. The CDR3 DNA is TGTGCCAGCAGCTTACTACCGGGAGAGACCCAGTACTTC. Protein sequence: CASSLLPGETQYF.

The gene calls are TRBV10-3 and TRBJ1-4; 8 nucleotides align to TRBD1. With 8 bases clipped from V and 11 bases from J, the junction kept 16 bases outside the gene matches. Germline V gives CDR1 ENHRY, CDR2 SYGVKD. The CDR3 sequence is 15 residues long. DNA for the CDR3: TGTGCCATCTCCGAGGACAGGGACGATCTTGGCAAACTGTTTTTT. This encodes CAISEDRDDLGKLFF.

This clone was detected only once. A junction boundary mismatches the germline segment, possibly from a read error. The J gene is TRBJ2-2, the V gene TRBV7-7; 11 nucleotides align to TRBD1. Germline V gives CDR1 SSHAT, CDR2 FNYEAQ (reference sequence). This CDR3 is 14 amino acids long. This CDR3 reads CASSSDRGLGELFF. The CDR3 nucleotides are TGTGCTAGCAGTTCGGACAGGGGGCTAGGGGAGCTGTTTTTT.

The rearrangement joins TRBV5-1 to TRBJ1-4; 8 nucleotides agree with TRBD1. V lost 4 bases and J lost 4; bases outside the gene matches: 15. The CDR3 runs to 18 residues. Germline CDR1 SGHRS, CDR2 YFSETQ. CDR3 bases: TGCGCCAGCAGCCCTCGACCCGTTGGACAGGGAGGTAATGAAAAACTGTTTTTT. Amino acid sequence: CASSPRPVGQGGNEKLFF.

The V gene is TRBV4-3, the J gene TRBJ2-7; 12 bases are shared with TRBD2. Per germline, CDR1 LGHNA and CDR2 YSLEER. The CDR3 extends over 17 amino acids. The V gene end was trimmed by 1 base and the J gene end by 5 bases; junction bases not matched to a gene: 9. CDR3 coding DNA: TGCGCCAGCAGCCAAGGGGCTAGCGGGAGGGGAATCGACGAGCAGTACTTC. Protein product: CASSQGASGRGIDEQYF.